This TCR beta chain was obtained from a study of blood T cell repertoires in COVID-19. Study-wide context: Material from acute and convalescent COVID-19 was sourced from the United States, Italy and Spain. PBMCs, B-cell-depleted T cells, or T cells provided the cDNA or gDNA that made up the material.

Source study methods: Nucleated cell number was recorded as an estimate derived from reference gene primer amplification. TCRdb keeps only in-frame clones here, not all; method: immunoSEQ multiplex PCR. The V and J calls and clone size are taken from that table; D and trimming were inferred from the DNA. Among over 250,000 clones, 70% to 90% were seen once, and the ten largest hold approximately 11%. The CDR3 runs 15 residues. Deletions cut 0 bases from V and 6 bases from J, with 14 bases between. The germline CDR1 and CDR2 sequences are SGHNT and YYREEE (reference sequence). The sequence derives from a woman aged 70 to 79 with acute or convalescent COVID-19. Sequencing was done on a sample of peripheral blood. The V gene is TRBV5-4, the J gene TRBJ2-3, with D maybe TRBD2 (6 bases). The CDR3 DNA follows: TGTGCCAGCAGCTTGGAGGGACTGCTAGCCGATACGCAGTATTTT. This translates into CASSLEGLLADTQYF.